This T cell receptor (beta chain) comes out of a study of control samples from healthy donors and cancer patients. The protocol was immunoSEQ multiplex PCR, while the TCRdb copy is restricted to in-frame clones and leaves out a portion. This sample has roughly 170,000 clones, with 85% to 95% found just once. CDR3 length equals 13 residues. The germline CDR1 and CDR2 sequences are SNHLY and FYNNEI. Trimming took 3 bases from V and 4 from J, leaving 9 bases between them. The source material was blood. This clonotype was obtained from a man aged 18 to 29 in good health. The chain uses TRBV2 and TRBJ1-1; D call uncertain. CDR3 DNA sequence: TGTGCCAGCAGTGACGTCAAAGGCACTGAAGCTTTCTTT. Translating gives CASSDVKGTEAFF.